This TCR beta chain was documented in a study of blood T cell repertoires in COVID-19. Background on the study: T cells, B-cell-depleted T cells, or PBMCs provided the cDNA or gDNA that served as material.

Original analysis: The authors estimated nucleated cell counts from reference gene primer amplification. The repertoire was sequenced with immunoSEQ multiplex PCR; TCRdb's copy has only in-frame clones and lacks some. V and J calls and clone size follow that table, whereas D and trimming were derived from the DNA. The repertoire holds 410,000 or so clones, with about nine tenths as singletons. Germline V gives CDR1 MNHEY, CDR2 SMNVEV (reference sequence). V shed 6 bases and J 4 bases; nucleotides not matched to a gene: 6. The CDR3 contains 13 residues. The sequence was collected from a woman aged 30 to 39 with active or convalescent COVID-19. The V gene is TRBV27, the J gene TRBJ2-7; 7 bases line up with TRBD1. Material: peripheral blood. CDR3 residues: CASSATGKYEQYF. The CDR3 nucleotides are TGTGCCAGCAGCGCGACAGGGAAGTACGAGCAGTACTTC.